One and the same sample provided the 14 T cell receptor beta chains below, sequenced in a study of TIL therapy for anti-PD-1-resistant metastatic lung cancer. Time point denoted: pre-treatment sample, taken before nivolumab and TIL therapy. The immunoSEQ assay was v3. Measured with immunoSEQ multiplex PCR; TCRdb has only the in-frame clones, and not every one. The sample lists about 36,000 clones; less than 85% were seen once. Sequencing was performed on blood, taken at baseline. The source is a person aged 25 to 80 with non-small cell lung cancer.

The chain's CDR3 is CASSPTGGNQETQYF. The DNA of the CDR3 is TGTGCCAGCAGCCCCACAGGGGGGAACCAAGAGACCCAGTACTTC. The chain couples TRBV7-6 to TRBJ2-5; 8 bases fit TRBD1. Germline CDR1 is SGHVS and CDR2 is FNYEAQ. Unmatched junction bases numbered 5, after V lost 5 bases and J lost 0 bases. The CDR3 length is 15 residues.

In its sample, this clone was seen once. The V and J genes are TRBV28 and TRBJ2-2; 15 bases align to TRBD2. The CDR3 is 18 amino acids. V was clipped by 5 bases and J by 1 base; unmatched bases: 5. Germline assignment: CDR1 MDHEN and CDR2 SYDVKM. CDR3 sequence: CASSPPGLAGGNTGELFF. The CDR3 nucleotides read TGTGCCAGCAGTCCGCCGGGACTAGCGGGAGGGAACACCGGGGAGCTGTTTTTT. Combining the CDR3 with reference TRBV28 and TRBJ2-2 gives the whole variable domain DVKVTQSSRYLVKRTGEKVFLECVQDMDHENMFWYRQDPGLGLRLIYFSYDVKMKEKGDIPEGYSVSREKKERFSLILESASTNQTSMYLCASSPPGLAGGNTGELFFGEGSRLTVL.

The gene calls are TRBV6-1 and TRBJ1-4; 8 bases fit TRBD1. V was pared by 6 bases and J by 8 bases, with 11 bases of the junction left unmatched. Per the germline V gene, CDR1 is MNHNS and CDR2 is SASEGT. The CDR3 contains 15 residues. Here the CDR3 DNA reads TGTGCCAGCAGCGCAGGGGGCGTGGGGGAAGAAAAACTGTTTTTT. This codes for CASSAGGVGEEKLFF.

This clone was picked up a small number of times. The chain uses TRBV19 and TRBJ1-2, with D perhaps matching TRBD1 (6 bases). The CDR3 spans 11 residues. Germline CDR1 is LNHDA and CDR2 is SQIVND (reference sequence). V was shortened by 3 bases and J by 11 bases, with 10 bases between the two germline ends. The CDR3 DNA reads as TGTGCCAGTAGTATCGGGACAATTTACACCTTC. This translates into CASSIGTIYTF.

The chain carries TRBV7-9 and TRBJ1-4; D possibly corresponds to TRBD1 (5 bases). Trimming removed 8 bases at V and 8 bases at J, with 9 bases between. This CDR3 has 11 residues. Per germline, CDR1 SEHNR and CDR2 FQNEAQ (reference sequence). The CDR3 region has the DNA TGTGCCAGCCAGGCAGGGGAAAAACTGTTTTTT. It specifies CASQAGEKLFF.

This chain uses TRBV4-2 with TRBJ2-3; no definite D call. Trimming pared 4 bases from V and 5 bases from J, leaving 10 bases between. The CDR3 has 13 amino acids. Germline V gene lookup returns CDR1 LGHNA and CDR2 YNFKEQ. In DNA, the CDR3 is TGTGCCAGCAGCCGCCTAGAAGGAGATACGCAGTATTTT. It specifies CASSRLEGDTQYF.

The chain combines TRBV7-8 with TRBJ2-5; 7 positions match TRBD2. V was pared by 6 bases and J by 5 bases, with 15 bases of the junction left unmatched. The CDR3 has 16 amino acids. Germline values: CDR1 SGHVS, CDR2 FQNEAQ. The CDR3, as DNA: TGTGCCAGCAGGCGAAGCGGGACTTCCCCGGGGGAGACCCAGTACTTC. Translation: CASRRSGTSPGETQYF.

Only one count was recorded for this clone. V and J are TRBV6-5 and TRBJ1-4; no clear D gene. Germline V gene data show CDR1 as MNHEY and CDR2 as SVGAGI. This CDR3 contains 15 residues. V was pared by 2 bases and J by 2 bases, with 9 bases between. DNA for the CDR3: TGTGCCAGCAGTTACGAGAGATACACTAATGAAAAACTGTTTTTT. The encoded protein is CASSYERYTNEKLFF.

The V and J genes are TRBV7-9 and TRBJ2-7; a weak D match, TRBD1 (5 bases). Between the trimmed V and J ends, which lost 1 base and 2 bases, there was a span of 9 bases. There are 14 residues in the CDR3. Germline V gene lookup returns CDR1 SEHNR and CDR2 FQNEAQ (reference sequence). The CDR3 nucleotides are TGTGCCAGCAGCTTAGAAGGGGCGGCCTACGAGCAGTACTTC. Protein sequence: CASSLEGAAYEQYF.

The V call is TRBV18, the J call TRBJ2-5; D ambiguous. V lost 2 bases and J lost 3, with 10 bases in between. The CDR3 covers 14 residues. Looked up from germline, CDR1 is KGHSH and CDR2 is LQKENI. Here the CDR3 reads CASSPEQSKETQYF. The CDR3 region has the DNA TGTGCCAGCTCACCAGAACAAAGTAAAGAGACCCAGTACTTC.

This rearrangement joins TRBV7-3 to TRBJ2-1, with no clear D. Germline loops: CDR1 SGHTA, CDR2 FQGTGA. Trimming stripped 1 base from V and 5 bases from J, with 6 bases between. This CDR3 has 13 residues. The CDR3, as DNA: TGTGCCAGCAGCTTAAGTCGGGACAATGAGCAGTTCTTC. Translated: CASSLSRDNEQFF.

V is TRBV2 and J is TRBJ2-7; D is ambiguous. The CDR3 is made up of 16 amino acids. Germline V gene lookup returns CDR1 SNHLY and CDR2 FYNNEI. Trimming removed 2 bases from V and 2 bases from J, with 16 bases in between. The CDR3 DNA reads TGTGCCAGCAGTGAACTCCATCAGTCTTACCCCTACGAGCAGTACTTC. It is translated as CASSELHQSYPYEQYF.

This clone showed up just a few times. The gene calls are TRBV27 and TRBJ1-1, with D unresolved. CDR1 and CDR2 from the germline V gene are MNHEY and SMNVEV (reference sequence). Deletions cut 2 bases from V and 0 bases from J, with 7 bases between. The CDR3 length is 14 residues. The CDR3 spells CASSLRGLNTEAFF. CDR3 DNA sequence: TGTGCCAGCAGTTTACGGGGTTTGAACACTGAAGCTTTCTTT.

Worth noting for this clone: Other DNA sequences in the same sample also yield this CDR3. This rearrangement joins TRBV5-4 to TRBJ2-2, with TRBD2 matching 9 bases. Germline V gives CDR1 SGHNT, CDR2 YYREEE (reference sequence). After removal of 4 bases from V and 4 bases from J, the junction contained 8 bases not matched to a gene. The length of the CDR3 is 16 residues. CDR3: CASSLPAGGGTGELFF. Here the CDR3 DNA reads TGTGCCAGCAGCCTCCCAGCGGGGGGCGGCACCGGGGAGCTGTTTTTT.